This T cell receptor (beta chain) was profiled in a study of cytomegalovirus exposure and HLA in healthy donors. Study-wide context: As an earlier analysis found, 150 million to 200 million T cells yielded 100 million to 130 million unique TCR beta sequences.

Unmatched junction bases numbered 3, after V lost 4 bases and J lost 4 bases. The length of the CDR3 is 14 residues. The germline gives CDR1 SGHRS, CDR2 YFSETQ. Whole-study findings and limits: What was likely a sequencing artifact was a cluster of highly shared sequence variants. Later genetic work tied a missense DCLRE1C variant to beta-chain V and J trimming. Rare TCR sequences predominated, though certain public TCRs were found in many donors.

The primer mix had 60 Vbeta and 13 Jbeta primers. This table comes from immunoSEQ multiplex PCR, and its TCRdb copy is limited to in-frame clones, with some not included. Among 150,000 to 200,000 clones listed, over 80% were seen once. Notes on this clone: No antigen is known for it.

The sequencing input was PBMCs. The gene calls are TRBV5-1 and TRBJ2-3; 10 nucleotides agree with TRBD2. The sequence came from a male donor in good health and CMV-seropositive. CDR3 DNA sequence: TGCGCCAGCAGCCCCGGGACTAGCGCAGATACGCAGTATTTT. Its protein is CASSPGTSADTQYF.